One and the same sample provided the 2 T cell receptor beta chains below, sequenced in a study of blood T cell repertoires in COVID-19. Using immunoSEQ multiplex PCR, the repertoire was profiled, and TCRdb retains in-frame clones only, with some absent. The data contain 200,000 to 300,000 clones, more than 70% of them singletons. Specimen: peripheral blood. The source of these receptors is a woman aged 50 to 60 with acute or convalescent COVID-19.

The V and J genes are TRBV29-1 and TRBJ2-7; 9 bases fit TRBD2. CDR3 length: 17 residues. Germline V gene sequence: CDR1 SQVTM, CDR2 ANQGSEA. The ends lost 5 bases at V and 4 bases at J; junction bases unmatched: 18. The CDR3 coding sequence is TGCAGCGTTCTGGCTCCCTACCGACTAGCGGCACCTTACGAGCAGTACTTC. Translated: CSVLAPYRLAAPYEQYF.

CDR3 DNA: TGTGCCAGCAGTTCCCCGGGACTAGCGGGATCAGAGACCCAGTACTTC. Protein product: CASSSPGLAGSETQYF. The gene calls are TRBV28 and TRBJ2-5, with 13 bases aligning to TRBD2. The CDR3 totals 16 residues. V shed 4 bases, J shed 4 bases, and the junction held 6 bases outside the gene matches. CDR1 and CDR2 from the germline V gene are MDHEN and SYDVKM.